One and the same sample provided the 4 T cell receptor beta chains below, sequenced in a study of T cell responses to AZD1222 COVID-19 vaccine. Produced via immunoSEQ multiplex PCR; TCRdb's table is partial and in-frame only. The sample records over 110,000 clones, roughly 93% being singletons. Sequenced material: peripheral blood, taken 28 days after the second AZD1222 dose. These receptors were taken from an adult who received the AZD1222 COVID-19 vaccine.

The gene calls are TRBV5-6 and TRBJ1-5; unclear D gene. Germline lookup yields CDR1 SGHDT and CDR2 YYEEEE. The CDR3 sequence is 12 residues long. Between the trimmed V and J ends, which lost 2 bases and 7 bases, there was a span of 7 bases. CDR3 nucleotides: TGTGCCAGCAGCTTACAAGGGCAGCCCCAGCATTTT. It encodes CASSLQGQPQHF.

This clone has at least ten counts. The chain uses TRBV28 and TRBJ1-1; 7 nucleotides agree with TRBD1. J lost 4 bases, V lost 9 bases, and 8 bases had no gene match. The germline gives CDR1 MDHEN, CDR2 SYDVKM. The CDR3 has 13 amino acids. The CDR3 is CASTGDWGTEAFF. As DNA, the CDR3 is TGTGCCAGTACAGGGGACTGGGGCACTGAAGCTTTCTTT.

The rearrangement joins TRBV16 to TRBJ1-2, with a tentative D call TRBD1 (5 bases). The V end lost 0 bases, the J end lost 6 bases, and 14 bases lay between the germline ends. CDR1 is KGHSY and CDR2 is FQNENV in the germline V gene. The length of the CDR3 is 15 residues. CDR3 protein: CASSQSGRGYNGYTF. The CDR3 nucleotides read TGTGCCAGCAGCCAATCTGGGAGGGGATATAATGGCTACACCTTC.

The CDR3 DNA sequence: TGTGCCAGCAGCTCTGGAAACACCATATATTTT. As protein: CASSSGNTIYF. This chain links TRBV2 with TRBJ1-3; D gene unclear. CDR1 SNHLY and CDR2 FYNNEI come from the germline V gene. The CDR3 is 11 amino acids. Trimming left V 6 bases short and J 0 bases short, with 0 bases between. Full variable domain (rest looked up from reference TRBV2 and TRBJ1-3): EPEVTQTPSHQVTQMGQEVILRCVPISNHLYFYWYRQILGQKVEFLVSFYNNEISEKSEIFDDQFSVERPDGSNFTLKIRSTKLEDSAMYFCASSSGNTIYFGEGSWLTVV.